This TCR beta chain derives from a study of blood T cell repertoires in COVID-19 (TCRdb year 2020). Context from the whole study: Samples covering the acute and convalescent phases of COVID-19 were provided by collaborators in the United States, Italy and Spain. The material from the prospective study consisted of cDNA or gDNA derived from T cells, B-cell-depleted T cells, or PBMCs. Deeply sampled blood TCRbeta repertoires from subjects exposed to, actively infected with, or recovered from COVID-19 were included in the dataset. The repertoires were made available in a free public database intended to serve as a resource for research on the immune response to SARS-CoV-2. Samples came from the ongoing ImmuneRACE study (first 160 participants) plus 1,254 subjects from 6 global collaborators. Sample metadata almost always included a de-identified subject ID, COVID-19 status, age in years and sex. Where available, HLA class I and class II types were obtained from metadata supplied by the sample provider rather than from assay-based typing.

TCRbeta CDR3 regions were amplified from genomic DNA using the immunoSEQ Assay, a bias-controlled multiplex PCR. Turning to the authors' computational methods: The number of nucleated cells in each sample was estimated from the amplification of reference gene primers within the assay. To quantify the absolute abundance of each unique TCRbeta CDR3 rearrangement, sequence reads were collapsed and filtered. Productive Simpson clonality was computed per sample as the square root of Simpson's diversity index over productive rearrangements. Held by TCRdb, this immuneACCESS table contains in-frame sequences only and omits some clones. Under half of the omission traces to an unresolved V gene where checked; the cause of the rest is unknown. V and J calls and clone size come straight from that table; D and trimming were deduced from the DNA. The sample contains 200,000 to 250,000 clones, around 84% of them found a single time. Jointly, the top ten make up about 4.3% of the sample.

V is trimmed back by 6 bases and J by 8 bases, and the junction contains 7 bases that no gene match accounts for. CDR1 ENHRY and CDR2 SYGVKD are derived from the germline V gene. The CDR3 goes from the cysteine to the phenylalanine over 14 residues. Only CDR3 DNA is held: 42 bases, read in frame from base 1. With respect to this clone: Which antigen it targets is not known. Per-base qualities were not stored, and no clone one base away is much larger.

Points the paper makes about the study in general: The quantity of clinical and demographic metadata differed by source and by participant and was supplied without curation.

In the prospective study, participants were about 18 to 100 years old, resided in approximately 22 geographic areas of the United States, and were enrolled through a virtual design. Cohort assignment in the prospective study relied on participant-reported clinical history from a screening survey and a study questionnaire. Mobile phlebotomists in the prospective study collected whole blood, serum and a nasopharyngeal or oropharyngeal swab from every participant. Over a roughly two-month period, participants in the prospective study had the option of providing additional blood draws and questionnaires. Before DNA extraction, blood samples from the prospective study were shipped at room temperature or frozen.

The sequenced material came from PBMCs or T cells enriched from blood (not recorded which). Recombination joined TRBV10-3 with TRBJ1-6, and TRBD1 matches 7 of the central bases. The sequence derives from a man aged 25 to 40 with acute COVID-19. The CDR3 protein: CAIRSQGEYSPLHF. The sequence in DNA is TGTGCCATCAGATCCCAGGGGGAATATTCACCCCTCCACTTT.